Listed below are T cell receptor beta chains from one sample, sequenced in a study of T cells in Graves' hyperthyroidism and ophthalmopathy. TCRdb processed the multiplex PCR reads anew with MiXCR; each CDR3 protein has one entry. The table records over 400,000 distinct CDR3 sequences, roughly 14% of them present only once. Input material: blood. Receptor source: a man between 18 and 35 years old with Graves' ophthalmopathy. Both conserved end residues are part of each CDR3. D genes are given only for firm matches. A row's size may be missing; if present it is once, few, many or a size class.

.	TRBV5-6	TRBJ2-5	many	TGTGCCAGCGCCCAGGGCGCCCAAGAGACCCAGTACTTC	CASAQGAQETQYF
TRBD1	TRBV5-6	TRBJ2-3	.	TGTGCCAGCAGCAGGGGGGGACAGGGCTTCCCAGATACGCAGTATTTT	CASSRGGQGFPDTQYF
TRBD1	TRBV2	TRBJ1-2	many	TGTGCCAGCAGTGAGGTCTACTCCCGGACAGGGCTCGGCTACACCTTC	CASSEVYSRTGLGYTF
.	TRBV3-1	TRBJ2-5	many	TGTGCCAGCAGCCTCCGGGTCCAAGAGACCCAGTACTTC	CASSLRVQETQYF
.	TRBV18	TRBJ2-3	many	TGTGCCAGCTCGTACGGGACTGACCGCACAGATACGCAGTATTTT	CASSYGTDRTDTQYF
TRBD2	TRBV28	TRBJ2-3	once	TGTGCCAGCAGTTACCTAGCGGCCAGCACAGATACGCAGTATTTT	CASSYLAASTDTQYF
TRBD2	TRBV18	TRBJ2-2	.	TGTGCCAGCTCACCCCCGGGAGGCCCCGCCGGGGAGCTGTTTTTT	CASSPPGGPAGELFF
TRBD1	TRBV20-1	TRBJ2-4	.	TGCAGTGCTAGACCCCCGGACAGGTCTAATCTTGGGTACTTC	CSARPPDRSNLGYF
TRBD2	TRBV19	TRBJ2-5	.	TGTGCCAGTACCATGGAGGGGACTAGCGGGCTCAAGGAGACCCAGTACTTC	CASTMEGTSGLKETQYF
.	TRBV27	TRBJ1-5	few	TGTGCCAGCAGTTTTGATCAGAATCAGCCCCAGCATTTT	CASSFDQNQPQHF
.	TRBV9	TRBJ2-3	many	TGTGCCAGCAGCGCAGTACTAGCAAGCACAGATACGCAGTATTTT	CASSAVLASTDTQYF
.	TRBV20-1	TRBJ2-7	many	TGCAGTGCTAGAGTGGCTAGCGAGGTCGAGCAGTACTTC	CSARVASEVEQYF
TRBD1	TRBV6-1	TRBJ1-1	many	TGTGCCAGCAGTGAGGGACAGGGGGCATTCGGGACTGAAGCTTTCTTT	CASSEGQGAFGTEAFF
.	TRBV19	TRBJ2-7	few	TGTGCCAGTAGTATCCAGGGCAGGGGATCCTACGAGCAGTACTTC	CASSIQGRGSYEQYF
.	TRBV20-1	TRBJ1-1	.	TGCAGTGCTACGTTGGGAAACACTGAAGCTTTCTTT	CSATLGNTEAFF
.	TRBV6-1	TRBJ2-3	many	TGTGCCAGCGTTGGTCGAGGCTCTCGCACAGATACGCAGTATTTT	CASVGRGSRTDTQYF
TRBD1	TRBV2	TRBJ1-1	many	TGTGCCAGCAGTTCGGGACAGGGGTACACTGAAGCTTTCTTT	CASSSGQGYTEAFF
TRBD2	TRBV27	TRBJ2-2	many	TGTGCCAGCAGTTTATTGGCCTTACTAGCGGCGAACACCGGGGAGCTGTTTTTT	CASSLLALLAANTGELFF
.	TRBV7-6	TRBJ2-5	many	TGTGCCAGCAGCTTGGGGGGTCAAAAGACCCAGTACTTC	CASSLGGQKTQYF
TRBD2	TRBV20-1	TRBJ2-5	few	TGCAGTGCTAGAGGAACTAGCGGGAGTAGACAAGAGACCCAGTACTTC	CSARGTSGSRQETQYF
.	TRBV5-1	TRBJ2-5	few	TGCGCCAGCAGCCCAGGACAAGGATGGGTTTTACGGCAAGAGACCCAGTACTTC	CASSPGQGWVLRQETQYF
.	TRBV27	TRBJ2-1	.	TGTGCCAGCAGATTGGCTAGCGACCGAGTCCATGAGCAGTTCTTC	CASRLASDRVHEQFF
TRBD1	TRBV20-1	TRBJ2-5	many	TGCAGTGCTAGATGGGGACAGGGGGCAGGGGAGACCCAGTACTTC	CSARWGQGAGETQYF
TRBD2	TRBV19	TRBJ2-3	many	TGTGCCAGTAGTACTAGCGGTCGCACAGATACGCAGTATTTT	CASSTSGRTDTQYF
.	TRBV7-9	TRBJ1-3	few	TGTGCCAGCAGCTTATTTCCGGGGCTGAACACCATATATTTT	CASSLFPGLNTIYF
.	TRBV7-6	TRBJ2-1	.	TGTGCCAGCAGCTTAGTGGTGAGTGGGCTACGAAATGAGCAGTTCTTC	CASSLVVSGLRNEQFF
.	TRBV20-1	TRBJ2-5	.	TGCAGTGCTAGAGACTGGGCAGATCAAGAGACCCAGTACTTC	CSARDWADQETQYF
TRBD2	TRBV6-1	TRBJ2-5	.	TGTGCCAGCAGATCTAGCGGGGGGGCCTTAGAGACCCAGTACTTC	CASRSSGGALETQYF
TRBD2	TRBV20-1	TRBJ2-1	.	TGCAGTGCTCTAGCGGGAGGTGAGCAGTTCTTC	CSALAGGEQFF
.	TRBV3-1	TRBJ2-2	many	TGTGCCAGCAGCCAAGATTTGGGGTCAGGGGAGCTGTTTTTT	CASSQDLGSGELFF
.	TRBV20-1	TRBJ1-2	many	TGCAGTGCTAGAGCAGGGGAGGGCTATGGCTACACCTTC	CSARAGEGYGYTF
.	TRBV9	TRBJ2-3	.	TGTGCCAGCAGCGTAAGAGGGAGTGTGCCAGATACGCAGTATTTT	CASSVRGSVPDTQYF
.	TRBV5-1	TRBJ2-7	many	TGCGCCAGCAGCTTGGCTGGCTACCCCCCCTACGAGCAGTACTTC	CASSLAGYPPYEQYF
.	TRBV30	TRBJ1-1	many	TGTGCCTGGAAGCTAACAGAACACACTGAAGCTTTCTTT	CAWKLTEHTEAFF
.	TRBV7-7	TRBJ2-1	.	TGTGCTAGCAGCTTAGAGCCCAGGGTTATCGGTGAGCAGTTCTTC	CASSLEPRVIGEQFF
.	TRBV7-9	TRBJ2-1	.	TGTGCCAGCAGCGGGGGGACGGATCCATACAATGAGCAGTTCTTC	CASSGGTDPYNEQFF
.	TRBV27	TRBJ2-3	many	TGTGCCAGCAGTCGACTAGTTGCTAGCACAGATACGCAGTATTTT	CASSRLVASTDTQYF
.	TRBV27	TRBJ1-4	many	TGTGCCAGCAGTTCGTTGAGGGGGTCGGGAGAAAAACTGTTTTTT	CASSSLRGSGEKLFF
.	TRBV2	TRBJ2-7	.	TGTGCCAGCAGGTCGCCGGGACATATCTACGAGCAGTACTTC	CASRSPGHIYEQYF
.	TRBV6-6	TRBJ1-2	many	TGTGCCAGCAGTTACTCGTCAGGCTACAGCGTAACTAACTATGGCTACACCTTC	CASSYSSGYSVTNYGYTF
.	TRBV6-1	TRBJ2-1	many	TGTGCCAGCAGCAAGGACAGATACTACAATGAGCAGTTCTTC	CASSKDRYYNEQFF
TRBD1	TRBV9	TRBJ2-1	many	TGTGCCAGCAGCGTAGCGGGGCAGGGGGTCCACAATGAGCAGTTCTTC	CASSVAGQGVHNEQFF
.	TRBV10-2	TRBJ1-1	few	TGCGCCAGCAGTGAAGGGACGCATGTGGTGAACACTGAAGCTTTCTTT	CASSEGTHVVNTEAFF
TRBD2	TRBV5-4	TRBJ2-3	few	TGTGCCAGCAGCTTGGACCAGCGGGGGTTAGATACGCAGTATTTT	CASSLDQRGLDTQYF
.	TRBV6-1	TRBJ1-2	many	TGTGCCAGCAGCGGGACGCCTAACGGCGGCTACACCTTC	CASSGTPNGGYTF
.	TRBV3-1	TRBJ2-1	many	TGTGCCAGCAGTGAGGGCGGCAGCTCCTACAATGAGCAGTTCTTC	CASSEGGSSYNEQFF
TRBD2	TRBV3-1	TRBJ2-3	.	TGCGCCAGCAGCCAACAGAGCGGGGGCGGCACAGATACGCAGTATTTT	CASSQQSGGGTDTQYF
.	TRBV20-1	TRBJ1-3	few	TGCAGTGCTACACCAGCGTCCTCTGGAGACACCATATATTTT	CSATPASSGDTIYF
TRBD2	TRBV30	TRBJ2-5	few	TGTGCCTGGAGTGTAGGGGTAGCGGGGGGCCAAGAGACCCAGTACTTC	CAWSVGVAGGQETQYF
.	TRBV20-1	TRBJ2-3	many	TGCAGTGCTAGAGGATGGACAACCACAGATACGCAGTATTTT	CSARGWTTTDTQYF
TRBD1	TRBV5-1	TRBJ2-5	.	TGCGCCAGCAGCCTAGGACAGGTGGGGGAGACCCAGTACTTC	CASSLGQVGETQYF
TRBD2	TRBV28	TRBJ2-7	.	TGTGCCAGCAGGAGGGGACTAGCGGGCTACGAGCAGTACTTC	CASRRGLAGYEQYF
.	TRBV10-3	TRBJ2-7	many	TGTGCCATCAGTGCGCAGGGGTCCTACTACGAGCAGTACTTC	CAISAQGSYYEQYF
.	TRBV6-2/TRBV6-3	TRBJ2-2	.	TGTGCCAGCAGGCAGGGACAAACCTTTAACACCGGGGAGCTGTTTTTT	CASRQGQTFNTGELFF
.	TRBV18	TRBJ2-5	many	TGTGCCAGCTCACCCTCCAAAGAGACCCAGTACTTC	CASSPSKETQYF
TRBD1	TRBV20-1	TRBJ2-3	many	TGCAGTGCTAGAAACAGGGGATCTAGCACAGATACGCAGTATTTT	CSARNRGSSTDTQYF
TRBD1	TRBV12-5	TRBJ2-7	.	TGTGCTAGTGCCACAGGGGACAACCCCTACGAGCAGTACTTC	CASATGDNPYEQYF
.	TRBV30	TRBJ1-2	many	TGTGCCTGGAGTGTACGGGGCAGGGCTGTGCATGGCTACACCTTC	CAWSVRGRAVHGYTF
TRBD2	TRBV25-1	TRBJ2-3	few	TGTGCCAGCAAAACCAGCGGGAGGGCCGCAGATACGCAGTATTTT	CASKTSGRAADTQYF
TRBD1	TRBV5-6	TRBJ2-5	few	TGTGCCAGCAGCCCAACAGGGGGCGCGGGGGAGACCCAGTACTTC	CASSPTGGAGETQYF